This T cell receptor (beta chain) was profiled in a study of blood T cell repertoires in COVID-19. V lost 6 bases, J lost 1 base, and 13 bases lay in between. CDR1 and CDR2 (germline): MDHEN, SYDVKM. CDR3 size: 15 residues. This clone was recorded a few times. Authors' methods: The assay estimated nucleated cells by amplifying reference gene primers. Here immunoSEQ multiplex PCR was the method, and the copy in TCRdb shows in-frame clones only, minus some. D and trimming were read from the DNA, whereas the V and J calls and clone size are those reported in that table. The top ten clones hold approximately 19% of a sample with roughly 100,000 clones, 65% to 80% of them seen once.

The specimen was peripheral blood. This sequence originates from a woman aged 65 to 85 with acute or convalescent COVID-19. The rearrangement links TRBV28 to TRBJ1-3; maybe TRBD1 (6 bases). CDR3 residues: CASRQTGFSGNTIYF. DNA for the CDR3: TGTGCCAGCAGACAGACAGGCTTTTCTGGAAACACCATATATTTT.